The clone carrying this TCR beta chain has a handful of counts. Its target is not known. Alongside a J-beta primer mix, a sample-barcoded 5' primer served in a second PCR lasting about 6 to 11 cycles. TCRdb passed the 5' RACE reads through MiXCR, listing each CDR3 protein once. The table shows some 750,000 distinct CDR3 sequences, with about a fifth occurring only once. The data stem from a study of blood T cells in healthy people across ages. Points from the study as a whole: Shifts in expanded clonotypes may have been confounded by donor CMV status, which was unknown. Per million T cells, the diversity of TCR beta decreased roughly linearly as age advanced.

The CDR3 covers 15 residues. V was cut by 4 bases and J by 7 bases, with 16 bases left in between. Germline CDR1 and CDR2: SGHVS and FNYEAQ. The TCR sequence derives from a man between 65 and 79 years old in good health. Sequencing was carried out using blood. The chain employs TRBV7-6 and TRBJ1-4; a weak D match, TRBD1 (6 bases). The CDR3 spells CASSSGDRGGEKLFF. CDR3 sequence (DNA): TGTGCCAGCAGCTCAGGGGACCGTGGGGGTGAAAAACTGTTTTTT. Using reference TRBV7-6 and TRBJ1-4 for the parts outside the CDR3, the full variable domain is GAGVSQSPRYKVTKRGQDVALRCDPISGHVSLYWYRQALGQGPEFLTYFNYEAQQDKSGLPNDRFSAERPEGSISTLTIQRTEQRDSAMYRCASSSGDRGGEKLFFGSGTQLSVL.